This T cell receptor beta chain originates from a study of Tregs in tolerant kidney transplant recipients (dated by TCRdb to about 2019). For the wider study: TCRbeta sequencing was used in the study to identify donor-specific regulatory T cells before combined kidney and bone marrow transplantation, and the identified cells were then tracked after transplant. TCRbeta repertoire sequencing was used in 3 healthy controls to compare several methods for expanding Tregs specific for an allogeneic donor.

Thawed PBMCs were FACS-sorted into unstimulated Tregs (CD4+CD25+CD127-), CD4+ non-Tregs (CD4+CD25-), CD4 cells and CD8 cells. Blood from healthy controls was obtained either from healthy volunteers or as purchased buffy coats. Healthy control blood was processed by Ficoll density gradient to PBMCs and cryopreserved; patient PBMCs were collected before and after transplant. From the germline V gene, CDR1 is SGHRS and CDR2 is YFSETQ. Trimming takes 2 bases off V and 4 bases off J; junction bases not matched to a gene: 8. The cysteine opens and the phenylalanine closes a CDR3 of 16 amino acids. Left in the record is the CDR3 DNA by itself, 48 bases read in frame from the first base. Results the study describes overall, beyond this receptor: Because the study included only a small number of patients, the results must be confirmed in larger populations and under other immunosuppression protocols. Expanding Tregs with activated donor B cells appeared to identify the most biologically relevant and donor-specific TCRbeta repertoire. Although technical replication error seemed to be minimal, the question of biological reproducibility was not addressed directly.

For TCRbeta CDR3 sequencing, genomic DNA was extracted from sorted cells using the QIAGEN DNeasy Blood and Tissue Kit. High-throughput TCRbeta CDR3 sequencing was carried out commercially through immunoSEQ, with PCR amplification with bias correction and internal controls included. On the study's bioinformatics: Unique productive TCRbeta sequences were defined by CDR3 nucleotide sequence where primers matched, and otherwise by CDR3 amino acid sequence together with Vbeta and Jbeta genes. To correct for sorting error, sequences found in more than one sorted population at a frequency ratio of 2:1 or less were discarded, and the remaining shared sequences were assigned to the population with the higher frequency. Sequences were defined as donor-reactive when expanded at least 5-fold in CFSE-low cells versus unstimulated cells and present at a frequency of at least 0.01% in CFSE-low cells. Repertoire divergence was quantified by Jensen-Shannon divergence calculated from the top 100 TCRbeta sequences ranked by frequency. For samples with multiple sequencing runs, sorting error was corrected in each run separately before the runs were combined. TCRdb stores this immuneACCESS table with in-frame sequences only. Part of the clones is absent; in the studies checked, under half of the shortfall reflects unresolved V genes, and no reason is known for the rest. That table supplies the V and J calls and clone size; D and trimming were determined from the DNA. The sample records approximately 260,000 clones, approximately 84% of which are singletons. Jointly, the top ten make up around 0.68% of the sample.

This clone is a singleton in its sample. The antigen it recognizes is unknown. No qualities accompany the bases; no much larger clone lies one base away. The sample taken for sequencing was CD4+ T cells from blood. This receptor chain uses TRBV5-1 and TRBJ1-1; 10 central bases correspond to TRBD1. The sequence was collected from a human donor in good health. The CDR3: CASSFGTGVASTEAFF. Here is the DNA: TGCGCCAGCAGCTTCGGGACAGGGGTTGCTAGCACTGAAGCTTTCTTT.